Sequencing of this T cell receptor beta chain was carried out in a study of shared clonotypes between healthy human individuals. Whole-study results and caveats: Shared across four donors were roughly 5.3% of the naive CD4 clonotypes. Rarefaction exposed incomplete sorted-subset sequencing despite large depth.

Details on this clone: Its antigen is not known.

V dropped 6 bases and J dropped 1 base, with 9 bases sitting between them. CDR3 size: 13 residues. The germline CDR1 and CDR2 sequences are MNHEY and SMNVEV (reference sequence). Libraries were prepared by immunoSEQ multiplex PCR; TCRdb keeps only in-frame clonotypes and omits some of them. The data contain a few million clones, 80% to 95% of them singletons. The chain recombines TRBV27 with TRBJ1-1; D gene uncertain. Sample: naive CD4+ T cells from PBMCs. Subset in this sample: CD45RA+ positively selected. The sequence was obtained from a man aged 18 to 30 in good health. Some clones in this sample may be carry-over from other donors' samples. Here the CDR3 reads CASSQTRNTEAFF. CDR3 sequence (DNA): TGTGCCAGCAGCCAAACGCGGAACACTGAAGCTTTCTTT.